The source of this TCR beta chain is a study of graft-versus-host responses after intestinal transplantation. Study-wide results and limits: Researchers found GvH clones in recipient marrow, and some showed up first in ileum or blood.

Repertoires were generated with immunoSEQ multiplex PCR, while TCRdb's copy carries only in-frame clones and drops some. The sample comprises roughly 120,000 clones, about 93% of which are singletons, and approximately 0.11% rests with the top ten. A remark on this clone: Antigen: not known.

This sequence was found in a human donor who received an intestinal transplant. The sample consisted of unstimulated CD4+ T cells sorted from spleen or lymph node cells, taken before intestinal transplant.

The CDR3 DNA sequence: TGTGCCTGGAGGCCCCCGGACAGGGAGGCCGGGGAGCTGTTTTTT. Protein: CAWRPPDREAGELFF. The V call is TRBV30, the J call TRBJ2-2; 8 positions agree with TRBD1. Per germline, CDR1 GTSNPN and CDR2 SVGIG (reference sequence). V shed 3 bases and J 6 bases; nucleotides not matched to a gene: 9. The CDR3 has 15 amino acids.